This T cell receptor (beta chain) was identified in a study of beta chain features in type 1 diabetes. Study observations and caveats: TCRB CDR3s were moderately but significantly shorter in Type 1 diabetes patients in all four CD4+ subsets.

This clone occurred a few times. What it binds is unknown. The authors reverse transcribed all of the isolated RNA, so sequencing captured expressed TCRB transcripts. It was found that naive, central memory and regulatory T cell samples averaged about 3.4 million reads. Sequencing used immunoSEQ multiplex PCR; TCRdb keeps in-frame clones, though not all of them. In the table there are 100,000 to 150,000 clones, 15% to 20% of which are singletons. This TCR was sampled from a man between 18 and 35 years old with type 1 diabetes. Source material: central memory CD4+ T cells from blood.

Here the CDR3 reads CAWSRVGETQYF. As DNA, the CDR3 is TGTGCCTGGAGTAGGGTAGGAGAGACCCAGTACTTC. The chain recombines TRBV30 with TRBJ2-5; no definite D call. Germline assignment: CDR1 GTSNPN and CDR2 SVGIG (reference sequence). CDR3 length: 12 residues. Deletions cut 2 bases from V and 4 bases from J, with 8 bases between.